Described below is a single TCR beta chain sequence and its context. Its antigen remains unknown. TCRdb passed the 5' RACE reads through MiXCR, listing each CDR3 protein once. The table has roughly 1.6 million distinct CDR3 sequences, roughly 35% seen once. In germline, CDR1 is SGHDN, CDR2 FVKESK. Trimming cost V 2 bases and J 8 bases, with 9 bases left between them. This CDR3 region has 12 residues. The record originates from a study of identical twins. Notes on the study in general: Invariant T cells like MAIT and iNKT could partly confound the zero-insertion analyses. Insertion counts were lower in abundant cord blood beta clonotypes, a trend that memory repertoires did not show.

The J gene is TRBJ1-2, the V gene TRBV14; D is ambiguous. The receptor was isolated from a newborn girl in good health. What was sequenced was cord blood. The CDR3 DNA sequence: TGTGCCAGCAGCCAACTTCCAGGAGGCTACACCTTC. It translates to CASSQLPGGYTF.